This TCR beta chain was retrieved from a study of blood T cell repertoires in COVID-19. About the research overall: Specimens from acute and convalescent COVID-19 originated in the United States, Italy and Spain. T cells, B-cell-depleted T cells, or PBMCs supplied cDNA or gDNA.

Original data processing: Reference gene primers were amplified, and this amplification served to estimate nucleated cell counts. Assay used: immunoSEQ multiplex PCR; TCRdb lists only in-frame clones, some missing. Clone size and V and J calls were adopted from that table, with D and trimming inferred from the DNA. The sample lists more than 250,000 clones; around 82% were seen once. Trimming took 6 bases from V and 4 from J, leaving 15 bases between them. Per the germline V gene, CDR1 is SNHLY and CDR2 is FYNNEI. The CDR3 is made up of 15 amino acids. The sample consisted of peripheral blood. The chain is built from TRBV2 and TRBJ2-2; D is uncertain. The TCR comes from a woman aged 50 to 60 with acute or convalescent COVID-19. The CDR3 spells CASRRDGPTTGELFF. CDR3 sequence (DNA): TGTGCCAGCAGGCGTGATGGGCCAACCACCGGGGAGCTGTTTTTT.